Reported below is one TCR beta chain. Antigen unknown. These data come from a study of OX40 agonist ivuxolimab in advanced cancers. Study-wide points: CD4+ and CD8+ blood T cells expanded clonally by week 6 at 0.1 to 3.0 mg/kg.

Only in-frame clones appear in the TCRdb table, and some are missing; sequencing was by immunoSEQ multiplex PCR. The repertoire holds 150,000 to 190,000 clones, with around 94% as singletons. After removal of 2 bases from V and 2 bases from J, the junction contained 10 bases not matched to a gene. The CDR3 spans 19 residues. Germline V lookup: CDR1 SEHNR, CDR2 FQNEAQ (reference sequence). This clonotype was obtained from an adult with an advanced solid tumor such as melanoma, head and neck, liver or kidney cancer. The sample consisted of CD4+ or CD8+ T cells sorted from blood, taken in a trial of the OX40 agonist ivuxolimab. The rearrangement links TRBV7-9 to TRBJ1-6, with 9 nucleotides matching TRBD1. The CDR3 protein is CASSLLRTGVRTYNSPLHF. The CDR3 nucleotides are TGTGCCAGCAGCTTACTGCGGACAGGGGTTAGGACCTATAATTCACCCCTCCACTTT.